This TCR beta chain stems from a study of esophageal squamous cell carcinoma under preoperative chemotherapy. Study-level information: Both tumor-infiltrating lymphocytes and peripheral blood T cells were profiled.

TCRdb ran MiXCR on the PCR reads and lists one entry per CDR3 protein. The table has almost 9,500 distinct CDR3 sequences, approximately 50% seen once. Regarding the study as a whole: Tumor-infiltrating lymphocytes showed no significant post-chemotherapy TCR diversity increase, unlike peripheral T cells. Abundant clones tended to shrink rather than expand after paclitaxel-nedaplatin.

Regarding time point: after preoperative PTX-NDP chemotherapy. Before surgery, patients were given preoperative paclitaxel-nedaplatin chemotherapy. The CDR3 totals 16 residues. Germline values: CDR1 MNHNS, CDR2 SASEGT. V was trimmed by 1 base and J by 4 bases, leaving 16 bases between them. This clonotype qualifies as large. Its matching antigen is unknown. This clonotype originated in a human donor with esophageal squamous cell carcinoma. The donor label of this sample is uncertain. This sample was gathered from a patient given preoperative chemotherapy. This chain links TRBV6-1 with TRBJ1-1; D is undetermined. This CDR3 reads CASSEGWLGVATEAFF. The CDR3 DNA is TGTGCCAGCAGTGAAGGGTGGTTAGGAGTTGCCACTGAAGCTTTCTTT.